The entry below gives a single TCR beta chain sequence along with its context. Its antigen is as yet unknown. As to time point: week 47, end of study. The investigators gave 300 ug of mutant IDH1 20-mer peptide in each vaccine dose, together with topical imiquimod. Here immunoSEQ multiplex PCR was the method, and the copy in TCRdb shows in-frame clones only, minus some. The table includes tens of thousands of clones, around nine tenths detected once. The sample belongs to a study of a mutant IDH1 vaccine in newly diagnosed glioma. Background on the study: Before enrollment, the patients had been treated with radiotherapy alone, temozolomide alone, or both together. Most of them had received both.

The sequence was obtained from a woman aged 45-59 years with glioma. The sample in question was PBMCs, obtained from a glioma patient whose treatment included an IDH1 peptide vaccine.

Here the CDR3 reads CASSLRGAANTYGYTF. CDR3 bases: TGTGCCAGCAGCTTGCGGGGGGCGGCCAATACGTATGGCTACACCTTC. V is TRBV5-5 and J is TRBJ1-2; TRBD1 might be the D (6 bases). The CDR3 is 16 residues long. Germline V gene sequence: CDR1 SGHKS, CDR2 YYEKEE (reference sequence). Trimming stripped 1 base from V and 5 bases from J, with 18 bases between.